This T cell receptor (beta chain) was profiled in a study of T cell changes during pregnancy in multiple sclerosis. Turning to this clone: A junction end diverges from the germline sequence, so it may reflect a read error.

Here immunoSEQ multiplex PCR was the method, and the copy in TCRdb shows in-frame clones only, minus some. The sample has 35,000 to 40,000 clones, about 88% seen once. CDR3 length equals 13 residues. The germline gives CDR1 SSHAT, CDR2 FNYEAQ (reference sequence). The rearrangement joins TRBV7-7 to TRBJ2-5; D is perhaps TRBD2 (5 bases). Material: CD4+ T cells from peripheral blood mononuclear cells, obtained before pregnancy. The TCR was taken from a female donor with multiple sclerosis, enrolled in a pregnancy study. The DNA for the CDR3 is TGTGCTAGCAGCTTGAGGGTCCAAGAGACCCAGTACTTC. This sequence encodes CASSLRVQETQYF.